One sample yielded the 17 T cell receptor beta chains listed below, sequenced in a study of cytomegalovirus exposure and HLA in healthy donors. It was with 60 Vbeta and 13 Jbeta primers that the PCR ran. The repertoire was sequenced with immunoSEQ multiplex PCR; TCRdb's copy has only in-frame clones and lacks some. The repertoire table contains about 200,000 clones. The material sequenced was PBMCs. Receptor source: a boy aged 5-17 years in good health and CMV-seronegative.

V is TRBV5-8 and J is TRBJ2-3, with D perhaps TRBD2 (5 bases). CDR1 and CDR2 (germline): SGHTS, YDEGEE. Trimming removed 4 bases from V and 1 base from J, with 10 bases in between. The CDR3 consists of 14 residues. For the CDR3, the DNA is TGTGCCAGCAGCCCTTTGCGGGGCACAGATACGCAGTATTTT. It yields the protein CASSPLRGTDTQYF.

The chain joins TRBV15 to TRBJ1-4; maybe TRBD1 (5 bases). The CDR3 loop spans 18 amino acids. CDR1 and CDR2 from the germline V gene are LNHNV and YYDKDF (reference sequence). Trimming left V 5 bases short and J 0 bases short, with 19 bases between. In DNA form, the CDR3 reads TGTGCCACCAGCTTACTTTGGGGCGCCGGAGCAACTAATGAAAAACTGTTTTTT. Translation gives CATSLLWGAGATNEKLFF.

The chain combines TRBV30 with TRBJ1-4, with D possibly being TRBD1 (6 bases). This CDR3 is 14 amino acids long. Trimming shortened V by 2 bases and J by 8 bases, and 15 bases separated the two germline ends. Looked up from germline, CDR1 is GTSNPN and CDR2 is SVGIG (reference sequence). In nucleotides, the CDR3 is TGTGCCTGGAGTACAGGGACCCTCCGAGAAAAACTGTTTTTT. Translating gives CAWSTGTLREKLFF.

The chain links TRBV5-1 to TRBJ2-1; tentatively, D is TRBD2 (5 bases). V lost 4 bases and J lost 1, with 12 bases in between. Germline CDR1 reads SGHRS; CDR2 reads YFSETQ. This CDR3 has 15 residues. CDR3 in amino acids: CASSTQRRSYNEQFF. In nucleotides, the CDR3 is TGCGCCAGCAGCACCCAGCGGCGGTCCTACAATGAGCAGTTCTTC. Drawing the rest from reference TRBV5-1 and TRBJ2-1, the complete variable domain is KAGVTQTPRYLIKTRGQQVTLSCSPISGHRSVSWYQQTPGQGLQFLFEYFSETQRNKGNFPGRFSGRQFSNSRSEMNVSTLELGDSALYLCASSTQRRSYNEQFFGPGTRLTVL.

The chain combines TRBV30 with TRBJ1-1, with 8 bases that match TRBD1. There are 14 residues in the CDR3. The ends lost 3 bases at V and 4 bases at J; junction bases unmatched: 7. The V gene's germline CDR1 is GTSNPN and CDR2 SVGIG (reference sequence). The CDR3 loop reads CAWSKGQASTEAFF. The CDR3 nucleotides read TGTGCCTGGAGCAAGGGACAGGCATCCACTGAAGCTTTCTTT.

The chain joins TRBV6-5 to TRBJ2-1; TRBD2 agrees at 7 bases. CDR3 size: 15 residues. Germline V CDR1 and CDR2: MNHEY, SVGAGI. V was clipped by 6 bases and J by 3 bases; unmatched bases: 8. For the CDR3, the DNA is TGTGCCAGCAGCGCCGGAGGCGGGGGCTACAATGAGCAGTTCTTC. It is translated as CASSAGGGGYNEQFF.

The chain carries TRBV7-9 and TRBJ1-4; 7 positions match TRBD1. J was trimmed by 7 bases and V by 5 bases; bases with no gene match: 13. The CDR3 runs to 16 residues. Per the germline V gene, CDR1 is SEHNR and CDR2 is FQNEAQ (reference sequence). CDR3 in amino acids: CASSPGQASLGEKLFF. The CDR3 nucleotides read TGTGCCAGCAGCCCAGGACAGGCTTCGTTGGGTGAAAAACTGTTTTTT. Full variable domain (outside the CDR3, taken from reference TRBV7-9 and TRBJ1-4): DTGVSQNPRHKITKRGQNVTFRCDPISEHNRLYWYRQTLGQGPEFLTYFQNEAQLEKSRLLSDRFSAERPKGSFSTLEIQRTEQGDSAMYLCASSPGQASLGEKLFFGSGTQLSVL.

The chain links TRBV27 to TRBJ1-1; the match to TRBD1 covers 7 bases. This CDR3 has 14 residues. Germline V gene data show CDR1 as MNHEY and CDR2 as SMNVEV (reference sequence). J was trimmed by 4 bases and V by 4 bases; bases with no gene match: 6. CDR3 amino acids: CASSYRGGITEAFF. In DNA, the CDR3 is TGTGCCAGCAGTTACAGGGGAGGTATCACTGAAGCTTTCTTT.

The chain carries TRBV9 and TRBJ1-2; no clear D. V was shortened by 4 bases and J by 4 bases, with 8 bases between the two germline ends. CDR1 is SGDLS, CDR2 YYNGEE, per germline. There are 12 residues in the CDR3. The CDR3 sequence: CASSKTAYGYTF. CDR3 bases: TGTGCCAGCAGCAAAACAGCCTATGGCTACACCTTC.

The genes are TRBV27 and TRBJ2-5, with D perhaps TRBD2 (7 bases). The germline V and J ends were trimmed by 2 bases and 4 bases, with 17 bases remaining between them. Germline-derived CDR1 and CDR2 are MNHEY and SMNVEV (reference sequence). The CDR3 extends over 16 amino acids. The CDR3 here is CASSLDLRGPPETQYF. The CDR3 DNA reads as TGTGCCAGCAGTTTAGACTTGCGGGGGCCCCCAGAGACCCAGTACTTC.

V is TRBV9 and J is TRBJ2-3; TRBD2 matches 8 bases. Germline V gene sequence: CDR1 SGDLS, CDR2 YYNGEE. This CDR3 spans 14 amino acids. Trimming cost V 3 bases and J 4 bases; bases outside gene matches: 4. The CDR3 loop reads CASSDRGGPDTQYF. CDR3 bases: TGTGCCAGCAGCGACCGGGGGGGCCCAGATACGCAGTATTTT.

The V gene is TRBV30, the J gene TRBJ1-6, with D possibly TRBD1 on 5 matching bases. The CDR3 extends over 14 amino acids. The germline V and J ends were trimmed by 2 bases and 7 bases, with 12 bases remaining between them. In germline, CDR1 is GTSNPN, CDR2 SVGIG (reference sequence). The CDR3 protein is CAWSPQQENSPLHF. CDR3 DNA: TGTGCCTGGAGTCCCCAACAGGAGAATTCACCCCTCCACTTT. The full variable domain, with the rest looked up from reference TRBV30 and TRBJ1-6, is SQTIHQWPATLVQPVGSPLSLECTVEGTSNPNLYWYRQAAGRGLQLLFYSVGIGQISSEVPQNLSASRPQDRQFILSSKKLLLSDSGFYLCAWSPQQENSPLHFGNGTRLTVT.

The J gene is TRBJ2-5, the V gene TRBV6-5; TRBD2 agrees at 10 bases. Germline V gives CDR1 MNHEY, CDR2 SVGAGI. This CDR3 contains 16 residues. V trimming: 0 bases; J trimming: 5 bases; junction bases outside the gene matches: 6. Here the CDR3 reads CASSYSDSGGWETQYF. CDR3 sequence (DNA): TGTGCCAGCAGTTACTCCGATAGCGGGGGGTGGGAGACCCAGTACTTC.

The gene calls are TRBV9 and TRBJ1-5; D perhaps matches TRBD1 (5 bases). Germline CDR1 and CDR2: SGDLS and YYNGEE. This CDR3 has 16 residues. Trimming shortened V by 0 bases and J by 8 bases, and 18 bases separated the two germline ends. DNA for the CDR3: TGTGCCAGCAGCGTAGGAGTCGGGGGGGACCGGGAGCCCCAGCATTTT. Translation: CASSVGVGGDREPQHF.

The genes are TRBV7-2 and TRBJ2-6, with D possibly matching TRBD1 (6 bases). V was cut by 5 bases and J by 7 bases, with 9 bases left in between. Germline V lookup: CDR1 SGHTA, CDR2 FQGNSA. The CDR3 loop spans 13 amino acids. The CDR3 nucleotides are TGTGCCAGCAGCCAACAGGGTGCCAACGTCCTGACTTTC. Its translation is CASSQQGANVLTF.

This rearrangement joins TRBV28 to TRBJ1-5; 11 bases align to TRBD1. Germline lookup yields CDR1 MDHEN and CDR2 SYDVKM. V trimming: 6 bases; J trimming: 5 bases; junction bases outside the gene matches: 3. The CDR3 has 14 amino acids. CDR3 amino acids: CASRWDRGYQPQHF. The DNA of the CDR3 is TGTGCCAGCAGATGGGACAGGGGGTATCAGCCCCAGCATTTT.

The J gene is TRBJ1-1, the V gene TRBV15, with 9 bases lining up with TRBD1. Germline V CDR1 and CDR2: LNHNV, YYDKDF (reference sequence). V dropped 1 base and J dropped 5; count of bases not matched to a gene: 5. CDR3 length: 15 amino acids. The CDR3 here is CATSRAGTGSTEAFF. CDR3 nucleotide sequence: TGTGCCACCAGCAGAGCTGGGACAGGGTCAACTGAAGCTTTCTTT.